This T cell receptor beta chain was found in a study of technical replicates of blood from a few donors. Per germline, CDR1 SGHAT and CDR2 FQDESV (reference sequence). The CDR3 contains 13 residues. Trimming at V came to 7 bases and at J to 10 bases, leaving 5 bases not matched to a gene. Libraries were prepared by immunoSEQ multiplex PCR; TCRdb keeps only in-frame clonotypes and omits some of them. This table holds about 81,000 clones, 92% found once. The sequencing sample was made of T cells isolated from PBMCs. The chain couples TRBV11-1 to TRBJ2-1; 12 nucleotides align to TRBD2. This TCR derives from a human donor in good health. CDR3 sequence: CASNVLAGGEQFF. In nucleotides, the CDR3 is TGTGCCAGCAACGTGCTAGCGGGAGGGGAGCAGTTCTTC.